This TCR beta chain is from a study of blood T cell repertoires in COVID-19. Method: immunoSEQ multiplex PCR; TCRdb's copy keeps in-frame clones and lacks some. The sample holds 300,000 to 450,000 clones; 87% are singletons and the top ten take approximately 2.5%. Sequencing was carried out using peripheral blood. The source is a woman aged 60-70 years with COVID-19, enrolled during active disease.

The CDR3 coding sequence is TGCGCCAGCAGTCGCTGTTGGGACAGGGGAGCAGATACGCAGTATTTT. Translated, it gives CASSRCWDRGADTQYF. V and J are TRBV23-1 and TRBJ2-3; 10 nucleotides line up with TRBD1. TRBV23-1 is an ORF, with its function uncertain. The CDR3 is 16 residues long. Trimming took 4 bases from V and 4 from J; bases not matched to a gene: 8.